The 22 T cell receptor beta chains reported below all come from one sample, sequenced in a study of T cells in tuberculosis. Generated by immunoSEQ multiplex PCR, the TCRdb table keeps only in-frame clones and is missing some. The sample records 37,000 or so clones, about 94% being singletons. The sequenced material came from PBMCs. Receptor source: a donor aged 10-29 years with latent tuberculosis or without tuberculosis infection. Some clones in this sample may be carry-over from other donors' samples.

The chain uses TRBV6-5 and TRBJ1-1, with D possibly TRBD1 on 5 matching bases. This CDR3 is 16 amino acids long. Trimming pared 0 bases from V and 1 base from J, leaving 12 bases between. Germline V lookup: CDR1 MNHEY, CDR2 SVGAGI. The CDR3: CASSYSSTGSNTEAFF. DNA for the CDR3: TGTGCCAGCAGTTACTCGTCTACAGGATCGAACACTGAAGCTTTCTTT.

This chain joins TRBV7-9 and TRBJ2-4, with D possibly being TRBD1 (6 bases). From germline, CDR1 is SEHNR and CDR2 FQNEAQ (reference sequence). Trimming removed 3 bases from V and 7 bases from J, with 19 bases in between. The CDR3 is 16 residues long. CDR3 in DNA: TGTGCCAGCAGCTTGAGGGACATTACCTATACTAACATTCAGTACTTC. The encoded protein is CASSLRDITYTNIQYF. The full variable domain, with the rest looked up from reference TRBV7-9 and TRBJ2-4, is DTGVSQNPRHKITKRGQNVTFRCDPISEHNRLYWYRQTLGQGPEFLTYFQNEAQLEKSRLLSDRFSAERPKGSFSTLEIQRTEQGDSAMYLCASSLRDITYTNIQYFGAGTRLSVL.

This sequence joins TRBV5-6 and TRBJ1-6; D call uncertain. The V and J ends lost 0 bases and 12 bases respectively, with 10 bases between them. The CDR3 covers 13 residues. Germline loops: CDR1 SGHDT, CDR2 YYEEEE. DNA of the CDR3: TGTGCCAGCAGCTTGGCCGGTCGGGAACCCCTCCACTTT. The encoded protein is CASSLAGREPLHF.

As for this clone: One end of the junction fails to match germline, which may point to a read error. V usage is TRBV5-4 and J usage is TRBJ1-1, with TRBD1 as a possible D gene (6 bases). Germline CDR1 reads SGHNT; CDR2 reads YYREEE (reference sequence). CDR3 length: 14 amino acids. The CDR3: CASSLYRENTEAFF. CDR3 in DNA: TGTGCCAGTAGCTTGTACAGGGAGAACACTGAAGCTTTCTTT.

V is TRBV4-3 and J is TRBJ1-2; tentatively, D is TRBD1 (6 bases). V lost 0 bases and J lost 0, with 8 bases in between. The CDR3 spans 15 residues. In germline, CDR1 is LGHNA, CDR2 YSLEER. CDR3 nucleotides: TGCGCCAGCAGCCAAGAGGGGGCCCCTAACTATGGCTACACCTTC. Amino acids: CASSQEGAPNYGYTF.

J is TRBJ2-2 and V is TRBV11-2, with no clear D. This CDR3 has 16 amino acids. V lost 0 bases, J lost 7 bases, and 15 bases lay in between. Germline V gene data show CDR1 as SGHAT and CDR2 as FQNNGV. The CDR3 is CASSLEATSSIGELFF. The DNA for the CDR3 is TGTGCCAGCAGCTTAGAGGCGACATCGTCGATCGGGGAGCTGTTTTTT.

The chain uses TRBV15 and TRBJ1-2; D is possibly TRBD1 (5 bases). The CDR3 has 14 residues. V gave up 1 base and J gave up 2 bases, with 8 bases separating them. The germline gives CDR1 LNHNV, CDR2 YYDKDF (reference sequence). CDR3 sequence reads: CATSRVGGNYGYTF. CDR3 sequence (DNA): TGTGCCACCAGCAGAGTCGGGGGGAACTATGGCTACACCTTC.

This clone showed up just once. This chain joins TRBV5-8 and TRBJ2-7; 9 positions agree with TRBD1. Germline loops: CDR1 SGHTS, CDR2 YDEGEE. V lost 4 bases, J lost 6 bases, and 5 bases stayed unmatched. This CDR3 comprises 13 residues. CDR3 coding DNA: TGTGCCAGCAGCGCGGGACAGGGCATCGAGCAGTACTTC. This translates into CASSAGQGIEQYF. Based on the CDR3 plus reference TRBV5-8 and TRBJ2-7, the full variable domain is EAGVTQSPTHLIKTRGQQATLRCSPISGHTSVYWYQQALGLGLQFLLWYDEGEERNRGNFPPRFSGRQFPNYSSELNVNALELEDSALYLCASSAGQGIEQYFGPGTRLTVT.

This clone was recorded a few times. This chain uses TRBV4-3 with TRBJ1-2, with a possible D match to TRBD1 (5 bases). V was trimmed by 0 bases and J by 3 bases, leaving 20 bases between them. CDR3 length equals 18 residues. Per the germline V gene, CDR1 is LGHNA and CDR2 is YSLEER. The CDR3 protein is CASSQDPPGGGEDYGYTF. For the CDR3, the DNA is TGCGCCAGCAGCCAAGATCCCCCCGGTGGAGGGGAGGACTATGGCTACACCTTC.

The chain has TRBV7-6 and TRBJ2-2; possible D gene TRBD1, 5 bases. From germline, CDR1 is SGHVS and CDR2 FNYEAQ. CDR3 size: 13 residues. The V gene lost 4 bases and the J gene lost 6 bases, with 9 bases spanning the gap. The CDR3 bases are TGTGCCAGCAGCTCTAAGACAGCCGGGGAGCTGTTTTTT. Translating gives CASSSKTAGELFF.

The V gene is TRBV15, the J gene TRBJ1-2, with TRBD1 matching over 7 bases. This CDR3 is built from 14 residues. V lost 1 base, J lost 4 bases, and 3 bases stayed unmatched. Germline CDR1 and CDR2: LNHNV and YYDKDF (reference sequence). The CDR3, as DNA: TGTGCCACCAGCAGAGGCAGGGGGTTCTATGGCTACACCTTC. As protein: CATSRGRGFYGYTF.

The chain is built from TRBV5-8 and TRBJ2-5; D perhaps matches TRBD1 (5 bases). Germline CDR1 SGHTS, CDR2 YDEGEE. The CDR3 extends over 14 amino acids. V lost 0 bases to trimming and J lost 4 bases, with 10 bases between them. CDR3 in amino acids: CASSLVTGTETQYF. The CDR3 nucleotides are TGTGCCAGCAGCTTGGTCACAGGCACAGAGACCCAGTACTTC. The whole variable domain, filled in from reference TRBV5-8 and TRBJ2-5, reads EAGVTQSPTHLIKTRGQQATLRCSPISGHTSVYWYQQALGLGLQFLLWYDEGEERNRGNFPPRFSGRQFPNYSSELNVNALELEDSALYLCASSLVTGTETQYFGPGTRLLVL.

The chain recombines TRBV6-5 with TRBJ2-1; the D gene is possibly TRBD2 (6 bases). The V end was cut by 0 bases, the J end by 5 bases, with 8 bases between. This CDR3 is built from 14 residues. Germline CDR1 and CDR2: MNHEY and SVGAGI. CDR3 nucleotides: TGTGCCAGCAGTTACTCGAGGACTAACAATGAGCAGTTCTTC. Amino acid sequence: CASSYSRTNNEQFF.

The genes are TRBV7-2 and TRBJ2-5, with a weak D call TRBD2 (7 bases). Trimming took 4 bases from V and 4 from J, leaving 13 bases between them. The germline gives CDR1 SGHTA, CDR2 FQGNSA. This CDR3 comprises 14 residues. Here the CDR3 DNA reads TGTGCCAGCAGCTCATATCGGGGGGCAGAGACCCAGTACTTC. Its protein product is CASSSYRGAETQYF. The whole variable domain, filled in from reference TRBV7-2 and TRBJ2-5, reads GAGVSQSPSNKVTEKGKDVELRCDPISGHTALYWYRQSLGQGLEFLIYFQGNSAPDKSGLPSDRFSAERTGGSVSTLTIQRTQQEDSAVYLCASSSYRGAETQYFGPGTRLLVL.

V is TRBV25-1 and J is TRBJ2-1, with 7 bases identical to TRBD1. Germline V gene lookup returns CDR1 MGHDK and CDR2 SYGVNS. The length of the CDR3 is 12 residues. The V and J ends lost 4 bases and 7 bases, in that order; junction bases with no gene match: 1. CDR3 sequence (DNA): TGTGCCAGCAGTGGGGACAGTAATGAGCAGTTCTTC. Protein product: CASSGDSNEQFF. The variable domain in full, with the rest retrieved from reference TRBV25-1 and TRBJ2-1, is EADIYQTPRYLVIGTGKKITLECSQTMGHDKMYWYQQDPGMELHLIHYSYGVNSTEKGDLSSESTVSRIRTEHFPLTLESARPSHTSQYLCASSGDSNEQFFGPGTRLTVL.

J is TRBJ2-1 and V is TRBV4-1, with 9 bases identical to TRBD1. This CDR3 is 15 amino acids long. Looked up from germline, CDR1 is MGHRA and CDR2 is YSYEKL. The V segment lost 5 bases and the J segment 0 bases; nucleotides outside the gene matches: 2. CDR3 sequence: CASSWDRASYNEQFF. The CDR3 nucleotides are TGCGCCAGCAGCTGGGACAGGGCCTCCTACAATGAGCAGTTCTTC.

This chain links TRBV18 with TRBJ1-4; 9 bases are shared with TRBD1. The V gene end was trimmed by 3 bases and the J gene end by 7 bases; junction bases not matched to a gene: 3. Germline V lookup: CDR1 KGHSH, CDR2 LQKENI. This CDR3 region has 14 residues. CDR3 in amino acids: CASSPGQGGEKLFF. For the CDR3, the DNA is TGTGCCAGCTCACCGGGACAGGGTGGTGAAAAACTGTTTTTT.

The rearrangement uses TRBV27 and TRBJ1-3; TRBD1 aligns across 7 bases. The ends lost 3 bases at V and 0 bases at J; junction bases unmatched: 11. This CDR3 has 18 residues. Looked up from germline, CDR1 is MNHEY and CDR2 is SMNVEV (reference sequence). The CDR3 loop is CASSFRLPGQSSGNTIYF. DNA of the CDR3: TGTGCCAGCAGTTTTCGGTTGCCGGGACAGAGCTCTGGAAACACCATATATTTT.

The chain carries TRBV29-1 and TRBJ2-1; D is perhaps TRBD2 (6 bases). CDR1 SQVTM and CDR2 ANQGSEA come from the germline V gene. This CDR3 has 14 amino acids. The V end was cut by 3 bases, the J end by 10 bases, with 19 bases between. Written as DNA, the CDR3 is TGCAGCGTTGATAGGAGGGACGGCCCGAAGGAGCAGTTCTTC. It translates to CSVDRRDGPKEQFF.

The chain recombines TRBV19 with TRBJ1-3; tentatively, D is TRBD1 (6 bases). Germline CDR1 is LNHDA and CDR2 is SQIVND (reference sequence). The CDR3 contains 11 residues. V was cut by 11 bases and J by 4 bases, with 9 bases left in between. Written as DNA, the CDR3 is TGTGCCGCCAGGGGCGGAAACACCATATATTTT. Amino acids: CAARGGNTIYF. Full variable domain (remainder filled in from reference TRBV19 and TRBJ1-3): DGGITQSPKYLFRKEGQNVTLSCEQNLNHDAMYWYRQDPGQGLRLIYYSQIVNDFQKGDIAEGYSVSREKKESFPLTVTSAQKNPTAFYLCAARGGNTIYFGEGSWLTVV.

The rearrangement uses TRBV18 and TRBJ1-1, with TRBD1 matching over 9 bases. Germline lookup yields CDR1 KGHSH and CDR2 LQKENI. This CDR3 is built from 14 residues. V trimming: 2 bases; J trimming: 5 bases; junction bases outside the gene matches: 3. In nucleotides, the CDR3 is TGTGCCAGCTCACCAAGGGACAGGGATACTGAAGCTTTCTTT. Translation gives CASSPRDRDTEAFF.

The chain is built from TRBV11-2 and TRBJ1-5; no reliable D call. Germline V lookup: CDR1 SGHAT, CDR2 FQNNGV. This CDR3 region has 18 residues. V was cut by 4 bases and J by 3 bases, with 22 bases left in between. CDR3 loop: CASSSPTGPGEDNQPQHF. CDR3 sequence (DNA): TGTGCCAGCAGCTCACCAACCGGGCCCGGGGAGGACAATCAGCCCCAGCATTTT.